This TCR beta chain was profiled in a study of CD8 T cells in ankylosing spondylitis (dated by TCRdb to about 2017). The study in broad terms: The study set out to find disease-linked TCR variants by profiling T cell receptor beta repertoires in ankylosing spondylitis patients and healthy donors. In total, the full study cohort was made up of some 110 healthy donors and 25 or so ankylosing spondylitis patients. Samples of peripheral blood were taken, and for ankylosing spondylitis patients, synovial fluid was collected as well.

With regard to this clonotype: The target of this receptor is not known. It has no much larger one-base neighbor in the sample; base qualities were not kept.

Study-wide conclusions, independent of this receptor: Some motif variants had previously been reported in the synovial fluid and blood of reactive arthritis patients, which suggests shared mechanisms of disease initiation. A TCR beta motif made up of several highly homologous amino acid variants appeared to be characteristic of blood from ankylosing spondylitis patients. A CD8+ phenotype was shown by the disease-linked clones, which were found at relatively low frequencies in peripheral blood. Significant enrichment of the disease-linked clones was reported in matched synovial fluid samples from ankylosing spondylitis patients.

Sequenced on an Illumina HiSeq 2500. Quantitative 5'-RACE with molecular barcodes was used to prepare TCR beta libraries. Per the source publication's procedure: A new computational method, built on a probabilistic model of VDJ rearrangement, was used to identify disease-linked TCR variants. The public reads were run again by TCRdb, first through fastp at Q25 and then through MiXCR, and only productive beta chains were kept. Rows merge per CDR3 protein into single entries with the most common DNA and genes. These V and J calls derive from TCRdb rather than the authors' analysis. The sample includes a few hundred thousand distinct CDR3 sequences, with around 24% observed a single time. Approximately 15% of the sample goes to the ten largest clones. V and J lose 3 bases and 3 bases, and a span of 18 bases separates them. Sequences SQVTM (CDR1) and ANQGSEA (CDR2) are obtained from the germline V gene. The CDR3, cysteine through phenylalanine, is 16 amino acids long. Only the CDR3 region is kept as DNA, spanning 48 bases read in frame from base 1.

This chain is built from TRBV29-1 and TRBJ2-1; no D gene can be assigned with confidence. The specimen was blood, either unsorted or a sorted T cell fraction (not recorded which). The origin of this receptor is a male donor with ankylosing spondylitis. The nucleotides are TGCAGCGTTGATGTAGCCGGGTTCGGCCGCTACAATGAGCAGTTCTTC. It encodes CSVDVAGFGRYNEQFF.